The 32 T cell receptor beta chains given below trace back to one sample, sequenced in a study of cytomegalovirus exposure and HLA in healthy donors. With 60 Vbeta and 13 Jbeta primers, the PCR was carried out. TCRdb's copy holds only in-frame clones and misses some; the assay was immunoSEQ multiplex PCR. The data show around 100,000 clones, with nearly 80% seen just once and 4.5% to 5.5% held by the top ten. The material sequenced was PBMCs. The receptors stem from a woman between 35 and 50 years old in good health and CMV-seropositive.

The genes are TRBV27 and TRBJ2-3, with 7 bases that match TRBD2. Germline V CDR1 and CDR2: MNHEY, SMNVEV (reference sequence). With 2 bases clipped from V and 5 bases from J, the junction kept 13 bases outside the gene matches. CDR3 length equals 17 residues. The CDR3 protein is CASSLGGAGPPLDTQYF. CDR3 DNA: TGTGCCAGCAGTTTAGGGGGAGCGGGACCCCCTCTAGATACGCAGTATTTT.

The sample holds one count of this clone. The V gene is TRBV7-9, the J gene TRBJ1-2; D uncertain. Trimming left V 1 base short and J 8 bases short, with 8 bases between. CDR3 size: 12 residues. From germline, CDR1 is SEHNR and CDR2 FQNEAQ (reference sequence). The CDR3 DNA reads TGTGCCAGCAGCTTAGAAACTAGAGGCTACACCTTC. Translation: CASSLETRGYTF.

J is TRBJ1-1 and V is TRBV14, with a tentative D call TRBD1 (5 bases). V was trimmed by 4 bases and J by 0 bases, leaving 12 bases between them. Germline V lookup: CDR1 SGHDN, CDR2 FVKESK. This CDR3 has 15 residues. CDR3 nucleotides: TGTGCCAGCAGCCTCCTGGGGGGAATGAACACTGAAGCTTTCTTT. This sequence encodes CASSLLGGMNTEAFF.

V is TRBV7-2 and J is TRBJ1-1; the match to TRBD1 covers 8 bases. CDR3 length: 15 amino acids. With 4 bases clipped from V and 1 base from J, the junction kept 5 bases outside the gene matches. Germline V lookup: CDR1 SGHTA, CDR2 FQGNSA. CDR3 loop: CASSSWTGSNTEAFF. CDR3 sequence (DNA): TGTGCCAGCAGCTCCTGGACAGGGTCGAACACTGAAGCTTTCTTT.

CDR3 region: CATSRDAGSSASNQPQHF. CDR3 sequence (DNA): TGTGCCACCAGCAGAGATGCGGGGTCCTCGGCTAGCAATCAGCCCCAGCATTTT. V is TRBV15 and J is TRBJ1-5, with D hard to call. CDR3 length: 18 residues. Germline CDR1 is LNHNV and CDR2 is YYDKDF (reference sequence). V shed 0 bases and J shed 0 bases, with 15 bases lying between them.

The V call is TRBV10-1, the J call TRBJ2-3, with 9 bases matching TRBD2. CDR1 and CDR2 (germline): WNHNN, SYGVQD (reference sequence). The V gene end was trimmed by 10 bases and the J gene end by 4 bases; junction bases not matched to a gene: 6. This CDR3 is built from 13 residues. The CDR3 loop is CATPTSGSDTQYF. In DNA, the CDR3 is TGCGCCACACCGACTAGCGGATCAGATACGCAGTATTTT.

This clone was seen a few times. The CDR3, as DNA: TGTGCCAGCCGCGTCGATTCAGGCCCGAATCAGCCCCAGCATTTT. This codes for CASRVDSGPNQPQHF. The chain is built from TRBV2 and TRBJ1-5; D is unclear. CDR3 length: 15 amino acids. Trimming stripped 8 bases from V and 4 bases from J, with 18 bases between. Germline V gene sequence: CDR1 SNHLY, CDR2 FYNNEI.

This chain joins TRBV9 and TRBJ2-1; 13 bases are a match to TRBD2. The CDR3 sequence is 16 residues long. Looked up from germline, CDR1 is SGDLS and CDR2 is YYNGEE. V trimming: 1 base; J trimming: 7 bases; junction bases outside the gene matches: 5. The chain's CDR3 is CASSVTSGRAGNEQFF. The CDR3 region has the DNA TGTGCCAGCAGCGTAACTAGCGGGAGGGCCGGAAATGAGCAGTTCTTC.

The chain couples TRBV7-8 to TRBJ1-2; TRBD1 might be the D (5 bases). The V gene lost 1 base and the J gene lost 10 bases, with 7 bases spanning the gap. CDR1 and CDR2 (germline): SGHVS, FQNEAQ. The CDR3 consists of 11 residues. CDR3 bases: TGTGCCAGCAGCTTAGGACAGACCTACACCTTC. The encoded protein is CASSLGQTYTF.

The V and J genes are TRBV5-1 and TRBJ1-1, with TRBD1 matching over 8 bases. With V trimmed by 0 bases and J by 6 bases, 7 bases remained unmatched. The V gene's germline CDR1 is SGHRS and CDR2 YFSETQ. The CDR3 covers 15 residues. The CDR3 reads CASSLAGGWRAEAFF. DNA for the CDR3: TGCGCCAGCAGCTTGGCAGGGGGCTGGAGGGCTGAAGCTTTCTTT. Complete variable domain (other parts from reference TRBV5-1 and TRBJ1-1): KAGVTQTPRYLIKTRGQQVTLSCSPISGHRSVSWYQQTPGQGLQFLFEYFSETQRNKGNFPGRFSGRQFSNSRSEMNVSTLELGDSALYLCASSLAGGWRAEAFFGQGTRLTVV.

The J gene is TRBJ2-3, the V gene TRBV7-9; D not resolved. Germline CDR1 is SEHNR and CDR2 is FQNEAQ (reference sequence). This CDR3 has 12 amino acids. The germline V and J ends were trimmed by 5 bases and 8 bases, with 11 bases remaining between them. In DNA form, the CDR3 reads TGTGCCAGCAGCCGACCTCTAGGTACGCAGTATTTT. Translated: CASSRPLGTQYF.

This clone appeared once. Here the CDR3 DNA reads TGTGCCAGCAGCCAAACTAGGAAAGAGACCCAGTACTTC. It codes for CASSQTRKETQYF. The chain carries TRBV7-6 and TRBJ2-5, with D perhaps matching TRBD2 (5 bases). Trimming stripped 5 bases from V and 3 bases from J, with 10 bases between. The germline CDR1 and CDR2 sequences are SGHVS and FNYEAQ. The CDR3 is 13 amino acids.

This clone was detected once. The V and J genes are TRBV9 and TRBJ2-7; 7 bases align to TRBD2. V lost 6 bases to trimming and J lost 2 bases; unmatched junction nucleotides: 14. There are 16 residues in the CDR3. Germline V gene lookup returns CDR1 SGDLS and CDR2 YYNGEE. CDR3 nucleotides: TGTGCCAGCATCCTAGCGGTGGGAGGTACGGCCTACGAGCAGTACTTC. Its protein product is CASILAVGGTAYEQYF.

The chain recombines TRBV11-3 with TRBJ2-7, with D uncertain. V was shortened by 5 bases and J by 6 bases, with 11 bases between the two germline ends. Per germline, CDR1 SGHNT and CDR2 YENEEA. This CDR3 comprises 12 residues. The CDR3 nucleotides are TGTGCCAGCAGCCCAACATTGGTCGAGCAGTACTTC. It specifies CASSPTLVEQYF. The full variable domain, completed using reference TRBV11-3 and TRBJ2-7, is EAGVVQSPRYKIIEKKQPVAFWCNPISGHNTLYWYLQNLGQGPELLIRYENEEAVDDSQLPKDRFSAERLKGVDSTLKIQPAELGDSAVYLCASSPTLVEQYFGPGTRLTVT.

V usage is TRBV18 and J usage is TRBJ2-2, with 9 nucleotides matching TRBD1. This CDR3 has 16 residues. The V and J ends lost 4 bases and 5 bases, in that order; junction bases with no gene match: 8. Germline V gene sequence: CDR1 KGHSH, CDR2 LQKENI. CDR3 region: CASSHQMDRGTGELFF. DNA of the CDR3: TGTGCCAGCTCACACCAGATGGACAGGGGTACCGGGGAGCTGTTTTTT.

The genes are TRBV19 and TRBJ2-1; no firm D call. Deletions cut 4 bases from V and 2 bases from J, with 9 bases between. The CDR3 extends over 14 amino acids. The germline CDR1 and CDR2 sequences are LNHDA and SQIVND (reference sequence). The CDR3 spells CASSRSAAYNEQFF. The CDR3 DNA is TGTGCCAGTAGTAGGAGCGCTGCCTACAATGAGCAGTTCTTC.

This chain connects TRBV9 to TRBJ2-5, with TRBD1 identical over 11 bases. V was pared by 4 bases and J by 5 bases, with 10 bases of the junction left unmatched. The CDR3 is 16 amino acids. From germline, CDR1 is SGDLS and CDR2 YYNGEE. The CDR3 DNA follows: TGTGCCAGCAGCTTCTCCGGGACAGGGGGGAGGGAGACCCAGTACTTC. Protein: CASSFSGTGGRETQYF.

J is TRBJ1-2 and V is TRBV5-1; the D is unclear. CDR3 length: 13 amino acids. The V gene lost 0 bases and the J gene lost 8 bases, with 11 bases spanning the gap. Germline V lookup: CDR1 SGHRS, CDR2 YFSETQ. This chain's CDR3 is CASSLASTSGYTF. DNA of the CDR3: TGCGCCAGCAGCTTGGCCTCGACTTCGGGCTACACCTTC.

The CDR3 DNA follows: TGTGCCAGCAGCTTAAGCGTTATGGATGAGCAGTTCTTC. It specifies CASSLSVMDEQFF. The chain has TRBV5-6 and TRBJ2-1; no clear D gene. Germline V CDR1 and CDR2: SGHDT, YYEEEE. This CDR3 is built from 13 residues. V was cut by 2 bases and J by 8 bases, with 11 bases left in between.

This clone was detected once. The chain links TRBV18 to TRBJ2-1, with TRBD2 matching over 8 bases. Trimming took 3 bases from V and 6 from J; bases not matched to a gene: 7. The CDR3 is made up of 15 amino acids. CDR1 and CDR2 from the germline V gene are KGHSH and LQKENI. In nucleotides, the CDR3 is TGTGCCAGCTCACCGGAACTAGCGGTGGGCAATGAGCAGTTCTTC. Protein: CASSPELAVGNEQFF.

J is TRBJ2-3 and V is TRBV30; 9 bases are a match to TRBD2. Germline loops: CDR1 GTSNPN, CDR2 SVGIG (reference sequence). The CDR3 runs 17 residues. V shed 2 bases and J 2 bases; nucleotides not matched to a gene: 11. The CDR3 here is CAWSLGLATGYTDTQYF. The CDR3 DNA is TGTGCCTGGAGTCTGGGACTAGCCACCGGGTACACAGATACGCAGTATTTT.

Details on this clone: This sample also contains other DNA sequences that code for the same CDR3. The chain has TRBV2 and TRBJ2-5; 8 nucleotides agree with TRBD1. The CDR3 sequence is 13 residues long. V was clipped by 6 bases and J by 1 base; unmatched bases: 1. Germline CDR1 and CDR2: SNHLY and FYNNEI. CDR3: CASSGTGQETQYF. Here the CDR3 DNA reads TGTGCCAGCAGCGGGACAGGCCAAGAGACCCAGTACTTC.

This chain joins TRBV5-1 and TRBJ2-5; tentatively, D is TRBD2 (5 bases). Germline V gene lookup returns CDR1 SGHRS and CDR2 YFSETQ. Trimming pared 2 bases from V and 7 bases from J, leaving 9 bases between. The CDR3 has 12 amino acids. As DNA, the CDR3 is TGCGCCAGCAGCTTCGATGAGGGGACCCAGTACTTC. Protein: CASSFDEGTQYF.

CDR3 region: CATSPGGRDQPQHF. In DNA form, the CDR3 reads TGTGCCACCTCCCCGGGGGGCAGGGATCAGCCCCAGCATTTT. The chain links TRBV28 to TRBJ1-5, with D possibly TRBD1 on 6 matching bases. V lost 10 bases to trimming and J lost 5 bases, with 18 bases between them. Germline-derived CDR1 and CDR2 are MDHEN and SYDVKM. The CDR3 runs 14 residues.

The V and J genes are TRBV19 and TRBJ2-2; perhaps TRBD1 as D (5 bases). The V gene's germline CDR1 is LNHDA and CDR2 SQIVND (reference sequence). The CDR3 sequence is 14 residues long. With 3 bases removed from V and 5 bases from J, the gap between germline ends came to 10 bases. CDR3 nucleotide sequence: TGTGCCAGTAGTATTCCAGGGATAACCGGGGAGCTGTTTTTT. Translating it yields CASSIPGITGELFF.

The V and J genes are TRBV6-5 and TRBJ2-3; TRBD2 matches at 9 bases. This CDR3 spans 15 amino acids. With V trimmed by 4 bases and J by 12 bases, 14 bases remained unmatched. CDR1 is MNHEY, CDR2 SVGAGI, per germline. CDR3 nucleotide sequence: TGTGCCAGCAGTTTAAGTAGCGGGAGTAAATGTATTCAGTATTTT. This codes for CASSLSSGSKCIQYF.

This chain joins TRBV28 and TRBJ1-3; D is unresolved. Trimming left V 5 bases short and J 0 bases short, with 17 bases between. Germline V lookup: CDR1 MDHEN, CDR2 SYDVKM. This CDR3 region has 17 residues. CDR3 loop: CASSPPPGGGSGNTIYF. CDR3 nucleotides: TGTGCCAGCAGTCCCCCCCCGGGAGGAGGCTCTGGAAACACCATATATTTT.

This clone was counted a single time. The chain uses TRBV10-2 and TRBJ2-7, with TRBD1 matching over 7 bases. From germline, CDR1 is WSHSY and CDR2 SAAADI. V was pared by 1 base and J by 3 bases, with 9 bases of the junction left unmatched. This CDR3 has 16 residues. The CDR3 region is CASSEFLSGGVYEQYF. Here the CDR3 DNA reads TGCGCCAGCAGTGAGTTCCTTTCAGGGGGTGTCTACGAGCAGTACTTC.

The chain carries TRBV7-9 and TRBJ2-7; TRBD1 is a possible D gene (6 bases). The CDR3 consists of 15 residues. Germline CDR1 and CDR2: SEHNR and FQNEAQ (reference sequence). V was shortened by 0 bases and J by 6 bases, with 15 bases between the two germline ends. CDR3 sequence: CASSLALAGVGEQYF. The CDR3 DNA reads TGTGCCAGCAGCTTAGCGCTAGCAGGGGTTGGCGAGCAGTACTTC.

The chain has TRBV5-1 and TRBJ2-3; TRBD2 matches at 10 bases. Germline trimming cut 1 base from V and 5 bases from J; bases unmatched to any gene: 10. Per germline, CDR1 SGHRS and CDR2 YFSETQ. There are 17 residues in the CDR3. CDR3 loop: CASSLLSGRSGGDTQYF. The DNA for the CDR3 is TGCGCCAGCAGCTTGCTTAGCGGGAGGTCAGGAGGAGATACGCAGTATTTT.

The chain is built from TRBV10-3 and TRBJ2-7; 10 bases map to TRBD2. Trimming removed 3 bases from V and 5 bases from J; junction bases left unmatched: 4. The germline V gene has CDR1 ENHRY and CDR2 SYGVKD. The CDR3 consists of 14 residues. CDR3 amino acids: CAISDLAGANEQYF. CDR3 in DNA: TGTGCCATCAGTGACCTAGCGGGAGCTAACGAGCAGTACTTC.

V and J are TRBV18 and TRBJ1-1, with D maybe TRBD1 (5 bases). Trimming stripped 2 bases from V and 4 bases from J, with 8 bases between. Germline V CDR1 and CDR2: KGHSH, LQKENI. This CDR3 has 13 amino acids. CDR3 amino acids: CASSPAGLTEAFF. The DNA of the CDR3 is TGTGCCAGCTCACCAGCGGGGCTCACTGAAGCTTTCTTT.